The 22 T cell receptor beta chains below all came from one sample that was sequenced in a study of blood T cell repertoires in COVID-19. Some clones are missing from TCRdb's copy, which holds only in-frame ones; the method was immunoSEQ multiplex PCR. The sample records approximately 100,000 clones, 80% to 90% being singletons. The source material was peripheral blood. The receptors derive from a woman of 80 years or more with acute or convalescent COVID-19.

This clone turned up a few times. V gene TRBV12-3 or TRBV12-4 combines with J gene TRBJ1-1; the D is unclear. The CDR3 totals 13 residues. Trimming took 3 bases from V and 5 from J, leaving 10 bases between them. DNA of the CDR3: TGTGCCAGCAGTTTGAGCGTATGGACTGAAGCTTTCTTT. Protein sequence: CASSLSVWTEAFF.

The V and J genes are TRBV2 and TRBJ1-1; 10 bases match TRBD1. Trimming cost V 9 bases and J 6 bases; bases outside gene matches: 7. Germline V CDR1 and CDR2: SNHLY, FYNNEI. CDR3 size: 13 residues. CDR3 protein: CASQGTGASEAFF. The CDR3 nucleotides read TGTGCCAGTCAAGGGACAGGGGCTTCTGAAGCTTTCTTT.

CDR3 DNA sequence: TGCAGCGTTATCACCGGGACAGGGGCCTCGGGCACCGGGGAGCTGTTTTTT. This gives the protein CSVITGTGASGTGELFF. This chain uses TRBV29-1 with TRBJ2-2; 10 positions agree with TRBD1. Looked up from germline, CDR1 is SQVTM and CDR2 is ANQGSEA. Trimming removed 5 bases from V and 4 bases from J; junction bases left unmatched: 13. This CDR3 contains 17 residues.

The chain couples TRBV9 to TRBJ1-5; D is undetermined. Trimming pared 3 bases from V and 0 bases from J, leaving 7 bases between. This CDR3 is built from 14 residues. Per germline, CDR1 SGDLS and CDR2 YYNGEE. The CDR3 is CASSAQDSNQPQHF. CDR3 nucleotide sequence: TGTGCCAGCAGCGCGCAGGATAGCAATCAGCCCCAGCATTTT.

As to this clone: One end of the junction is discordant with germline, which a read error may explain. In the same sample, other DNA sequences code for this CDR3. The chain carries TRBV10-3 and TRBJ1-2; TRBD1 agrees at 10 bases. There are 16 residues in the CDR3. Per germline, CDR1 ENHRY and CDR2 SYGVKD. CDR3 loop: CAISSLTGGDNYGYTF. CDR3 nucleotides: TGTGCCATCAGCAGCCTGACAGGGGGCGATAACTATGGCTACACTTTC.

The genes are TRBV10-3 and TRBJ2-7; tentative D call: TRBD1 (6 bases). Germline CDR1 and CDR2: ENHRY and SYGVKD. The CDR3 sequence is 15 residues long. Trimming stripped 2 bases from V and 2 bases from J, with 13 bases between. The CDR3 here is CAISEKEGTTYEQYF. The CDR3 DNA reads TGTGCCATCAGTGAGAAAGAGGGGACAACCTACGAGCAGTACTTC.

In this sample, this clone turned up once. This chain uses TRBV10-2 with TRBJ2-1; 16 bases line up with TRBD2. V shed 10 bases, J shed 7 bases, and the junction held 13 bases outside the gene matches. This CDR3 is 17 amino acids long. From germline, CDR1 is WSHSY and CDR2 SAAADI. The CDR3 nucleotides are TGCGCCACCCGAGCACCGGGACTAGCGGGGGGGGTGAATGAGCAGTTCTTC. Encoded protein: CATRAPGLAGGVNEQFF.

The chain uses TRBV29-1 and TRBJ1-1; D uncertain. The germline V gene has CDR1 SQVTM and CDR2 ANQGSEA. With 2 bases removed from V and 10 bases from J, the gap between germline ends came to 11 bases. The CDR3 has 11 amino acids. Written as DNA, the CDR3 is TGCAGCGTTGAATTTCGGGGAAGAGCTTTCTTT. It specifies CSVEFRGRAFF.

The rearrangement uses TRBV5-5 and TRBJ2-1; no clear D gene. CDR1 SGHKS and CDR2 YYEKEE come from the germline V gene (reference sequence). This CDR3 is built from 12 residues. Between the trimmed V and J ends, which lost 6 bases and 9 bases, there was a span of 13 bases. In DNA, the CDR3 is TGTGCCAGCACCTTCGCTTCGGGTGAGCAGTTCTTC. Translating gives CASTFASGEQFF.

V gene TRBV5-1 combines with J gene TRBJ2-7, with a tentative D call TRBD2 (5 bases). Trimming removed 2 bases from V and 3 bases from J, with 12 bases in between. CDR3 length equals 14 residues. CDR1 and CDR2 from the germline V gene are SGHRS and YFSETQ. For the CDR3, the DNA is TGCGCCAGCAGCTTTCAGATAGAGGGCTACGAGCAGTACTTC. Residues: CASSFQIEGYEQYF.

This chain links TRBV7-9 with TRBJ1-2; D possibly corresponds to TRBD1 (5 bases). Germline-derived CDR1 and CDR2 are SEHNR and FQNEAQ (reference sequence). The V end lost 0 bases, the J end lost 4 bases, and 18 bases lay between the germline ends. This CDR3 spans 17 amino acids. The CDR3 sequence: CASSLAYYEQGFYGYTF. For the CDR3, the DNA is TGTGCCAGCAGCTTAGCTTACTACGAGCAGGGCTTCTATGGCTACACCTTC.

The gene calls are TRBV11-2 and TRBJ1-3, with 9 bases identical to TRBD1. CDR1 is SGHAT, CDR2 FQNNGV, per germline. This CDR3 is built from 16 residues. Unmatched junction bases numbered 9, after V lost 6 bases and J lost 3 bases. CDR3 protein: CASSSGTGFGGNTIYF. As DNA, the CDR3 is TGTGCCAGCAGTTCCGGGACAGGGTTCGGTGGAAACACCATATATTTT.

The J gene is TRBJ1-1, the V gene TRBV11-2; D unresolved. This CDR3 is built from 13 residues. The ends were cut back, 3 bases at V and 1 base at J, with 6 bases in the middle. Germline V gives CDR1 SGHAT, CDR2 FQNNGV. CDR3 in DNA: TGTGCCAGCAGCTTCTCAGAGAACACTGAAGCTTTCTTT. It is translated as CASSFSENTEAFF.

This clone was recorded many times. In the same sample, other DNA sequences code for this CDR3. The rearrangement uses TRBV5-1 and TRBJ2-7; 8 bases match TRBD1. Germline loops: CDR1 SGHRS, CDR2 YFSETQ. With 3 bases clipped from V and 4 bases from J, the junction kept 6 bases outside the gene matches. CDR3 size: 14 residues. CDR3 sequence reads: CASSSGQGGYEQYF. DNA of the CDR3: TGCGCCAGCAGCTCAGGACAGGGCGGGTACGAGCAGTACTTC.

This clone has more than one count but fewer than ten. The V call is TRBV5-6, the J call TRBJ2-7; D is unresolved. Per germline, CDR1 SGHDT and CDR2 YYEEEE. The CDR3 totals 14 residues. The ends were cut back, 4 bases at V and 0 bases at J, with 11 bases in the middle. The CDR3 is CASSLGSSSYEQYF. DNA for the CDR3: TGTGCCAGCAGCCTCGGTTCCTCCTCCTACGAGCAGTACTTC.

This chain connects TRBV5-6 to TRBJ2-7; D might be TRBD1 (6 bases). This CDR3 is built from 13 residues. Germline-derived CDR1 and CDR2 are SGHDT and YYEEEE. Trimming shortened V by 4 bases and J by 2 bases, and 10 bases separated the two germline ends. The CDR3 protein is CASSRGLPYEQYF. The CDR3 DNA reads TGTGCCAGCAGCAGGGGGTTGCCCTACGAGCAGTACTTC.

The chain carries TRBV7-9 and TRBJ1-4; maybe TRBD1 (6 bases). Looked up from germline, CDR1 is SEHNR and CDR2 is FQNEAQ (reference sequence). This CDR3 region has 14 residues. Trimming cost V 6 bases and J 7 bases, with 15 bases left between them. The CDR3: CASSSQGVGEKLFF. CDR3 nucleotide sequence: TGTGCCAGCAGTTCACAGGGTGTTGGTGAAAAACTGTTTTTT. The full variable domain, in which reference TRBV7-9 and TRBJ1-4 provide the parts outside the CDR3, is DTGVSQNPRHKITKRGQNVTFRCDPISEHNRLYWYRQTLGQGPEFLTYFQNEAQLEKSRLLSDRFSAERPKGSFSTLEIQRTEQGDSAMYLCASSSQGVGEKLFFGSGTQLSVL.

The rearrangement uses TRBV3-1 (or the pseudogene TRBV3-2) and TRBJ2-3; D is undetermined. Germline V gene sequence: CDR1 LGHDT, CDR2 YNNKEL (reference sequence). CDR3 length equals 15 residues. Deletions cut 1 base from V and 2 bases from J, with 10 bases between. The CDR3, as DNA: TGTGCCAGCAGCCAAGCAGGTGGGCTCACAGATACGCAGTATTTT. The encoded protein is CASSQAGGLTDTQYF.

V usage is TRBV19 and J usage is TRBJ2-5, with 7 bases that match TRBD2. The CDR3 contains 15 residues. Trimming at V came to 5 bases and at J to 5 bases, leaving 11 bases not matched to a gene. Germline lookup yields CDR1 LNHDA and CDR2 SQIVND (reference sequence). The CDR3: CASSWSGEQAETQYF. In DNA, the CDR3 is TGTGCCAGTAGTTGGAGCGGGGAACAAGCGGAGACCCAGTACTTC. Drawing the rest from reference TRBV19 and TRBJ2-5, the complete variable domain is DGGITQSPKYLFRKEGQNVTLSCEQNLNHDAMYWYRQDPGQGLRLIYYSQIVNDFQKGDIAEGYSVSREKKESFPLTVTSAQKNPTAFYLCASSWSGEQAETQYFGPGTRLLVL.

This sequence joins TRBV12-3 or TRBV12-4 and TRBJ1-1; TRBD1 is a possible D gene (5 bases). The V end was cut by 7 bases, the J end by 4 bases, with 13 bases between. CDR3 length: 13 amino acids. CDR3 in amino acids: CASTPPGGTEAFF. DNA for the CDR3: TGTGCCAGCACCCCCCCCGGGGGCACTGAAGCTTTCTTT.

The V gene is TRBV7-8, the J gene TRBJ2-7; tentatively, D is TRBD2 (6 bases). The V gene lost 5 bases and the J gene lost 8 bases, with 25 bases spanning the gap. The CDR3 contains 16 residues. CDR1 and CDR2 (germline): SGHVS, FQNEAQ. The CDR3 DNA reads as TGTGCCAGCAGCCCAACGGCGGGGATTGAGAGCGTCAAGCAGTACTTC. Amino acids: CASSPTAGIESVKQYF.

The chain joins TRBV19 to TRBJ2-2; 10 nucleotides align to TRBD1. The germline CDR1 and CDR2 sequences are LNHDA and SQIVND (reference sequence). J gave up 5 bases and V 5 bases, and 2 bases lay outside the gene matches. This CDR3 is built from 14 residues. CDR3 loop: CASSGQGGTGELFF. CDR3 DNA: TGTGCCAGTAGTGGACAGGGGGGGACCGGGGAGCTGTTTTTT.